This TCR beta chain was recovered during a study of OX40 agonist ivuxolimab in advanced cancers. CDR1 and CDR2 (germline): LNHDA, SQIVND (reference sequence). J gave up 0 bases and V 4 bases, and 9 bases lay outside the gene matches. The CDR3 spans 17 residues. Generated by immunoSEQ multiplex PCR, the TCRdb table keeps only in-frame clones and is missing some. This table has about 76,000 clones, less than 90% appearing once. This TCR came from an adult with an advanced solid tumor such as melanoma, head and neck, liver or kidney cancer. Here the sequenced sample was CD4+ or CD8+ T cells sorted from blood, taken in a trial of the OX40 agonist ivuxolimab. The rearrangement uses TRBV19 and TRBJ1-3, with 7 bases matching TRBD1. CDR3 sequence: CASSTVGQAFSGNTIYF. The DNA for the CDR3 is TGTGCCAGTAGTACCGTTGGACAGGCCTTCTCTGGAAACACCATATATTTT.